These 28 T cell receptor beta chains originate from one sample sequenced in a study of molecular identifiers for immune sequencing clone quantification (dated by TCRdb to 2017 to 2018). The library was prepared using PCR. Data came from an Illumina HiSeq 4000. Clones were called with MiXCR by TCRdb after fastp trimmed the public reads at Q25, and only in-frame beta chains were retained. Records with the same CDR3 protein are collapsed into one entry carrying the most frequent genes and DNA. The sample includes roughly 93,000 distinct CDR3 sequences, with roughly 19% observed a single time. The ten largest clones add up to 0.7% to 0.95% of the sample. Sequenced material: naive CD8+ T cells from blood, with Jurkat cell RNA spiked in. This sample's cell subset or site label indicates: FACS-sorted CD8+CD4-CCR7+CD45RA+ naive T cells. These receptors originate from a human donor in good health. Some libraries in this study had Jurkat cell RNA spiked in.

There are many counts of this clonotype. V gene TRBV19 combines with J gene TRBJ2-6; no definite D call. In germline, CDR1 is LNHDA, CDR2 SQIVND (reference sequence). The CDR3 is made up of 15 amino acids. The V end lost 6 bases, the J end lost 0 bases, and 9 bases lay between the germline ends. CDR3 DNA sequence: TGTGCCAGTAGAGACTCCTTCTCTGGGGCCAACGTCCTGACTTTC. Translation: CASRDSFSGANVLTF.

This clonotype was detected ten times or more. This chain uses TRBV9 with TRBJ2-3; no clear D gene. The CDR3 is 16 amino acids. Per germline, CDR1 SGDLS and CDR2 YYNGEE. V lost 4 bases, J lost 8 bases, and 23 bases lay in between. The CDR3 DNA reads TGTGCCAGCAGCCCCCTCGGGTTGGATGATTTTGGTACGCAGTATTTT. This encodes CASSPLGLDDFGTQYF.

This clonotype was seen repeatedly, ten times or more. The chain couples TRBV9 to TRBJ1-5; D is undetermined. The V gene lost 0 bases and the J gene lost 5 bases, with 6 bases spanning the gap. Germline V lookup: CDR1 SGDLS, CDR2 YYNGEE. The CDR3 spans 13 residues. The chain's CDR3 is CASSVDEYQPQHF. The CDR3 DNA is TGTGCCAGCAGCGTAGACGAATATCAGCCCCAGCATTTT.

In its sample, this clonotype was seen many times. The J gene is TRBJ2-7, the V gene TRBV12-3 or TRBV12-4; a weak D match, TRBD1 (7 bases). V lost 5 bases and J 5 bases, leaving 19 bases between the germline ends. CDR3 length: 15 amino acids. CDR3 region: CASSPFGGQGDEQYF. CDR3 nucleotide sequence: TGTGCCAGCAGTCCCTTTGGAGGGCAGGGGGACGAGCAGTACTTC.

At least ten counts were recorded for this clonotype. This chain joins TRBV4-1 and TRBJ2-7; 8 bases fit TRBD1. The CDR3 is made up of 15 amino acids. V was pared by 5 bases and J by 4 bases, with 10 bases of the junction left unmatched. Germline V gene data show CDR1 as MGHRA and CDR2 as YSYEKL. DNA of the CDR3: TGCGCCAGCAGCGCCCGGGACAGGTCAACTTACGAGCAGTACTTC. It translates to CASSARDRSTYEQYF.

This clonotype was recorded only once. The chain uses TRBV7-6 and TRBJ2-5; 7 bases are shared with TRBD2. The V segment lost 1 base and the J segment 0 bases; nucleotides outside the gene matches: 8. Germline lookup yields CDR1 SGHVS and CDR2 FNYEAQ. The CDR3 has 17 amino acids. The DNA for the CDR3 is TGTGCCAGCAGCTTAGAAGGGAGGGGTTCGTACCAAGAGACCCAGTACTTC. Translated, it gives CASSLEGRGSYQETQYF.

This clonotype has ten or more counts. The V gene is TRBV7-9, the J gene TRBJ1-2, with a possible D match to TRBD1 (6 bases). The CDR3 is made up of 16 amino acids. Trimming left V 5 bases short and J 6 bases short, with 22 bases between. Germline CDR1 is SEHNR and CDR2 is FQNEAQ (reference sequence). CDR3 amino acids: CASSHFEGQGKNGYTF. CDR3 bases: TGTGCCAGCAGCCACTTTGAGGGGCAGGGGAAAAATGGCTACACCTTC.

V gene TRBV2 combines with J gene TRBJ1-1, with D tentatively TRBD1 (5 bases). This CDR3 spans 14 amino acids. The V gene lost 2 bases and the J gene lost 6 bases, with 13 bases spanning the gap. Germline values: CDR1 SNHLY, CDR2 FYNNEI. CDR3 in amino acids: CASSEIGATSEAFF. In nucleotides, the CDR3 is TGTGCCAGCAGTGAAATTGGGGCTACGTCTGAAGCTTTCTTT.

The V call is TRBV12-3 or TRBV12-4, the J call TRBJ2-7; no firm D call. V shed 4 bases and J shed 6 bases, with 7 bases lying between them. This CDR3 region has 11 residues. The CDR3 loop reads CASSSPIEQYF. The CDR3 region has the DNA TGTGCCAGCAGTTCGCCCATCGAGCAGTACTTC.

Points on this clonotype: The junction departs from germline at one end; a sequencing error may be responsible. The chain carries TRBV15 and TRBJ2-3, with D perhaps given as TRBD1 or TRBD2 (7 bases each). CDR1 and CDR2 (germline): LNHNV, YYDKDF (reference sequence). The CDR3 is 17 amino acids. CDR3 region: CATGRGTTTTSTDTQYF. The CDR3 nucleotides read TGTGCCACCGGCAGGGGGACTACAACGACTAGCACAGATACGCAGTATTTT.

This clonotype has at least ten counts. The CDR3 coding sequence is TGTGCCAGTAGTATTTTGTCTCTGAGCACAGATACGCAGTATTTT. Protein sequence: CASSILSLSTDTQYF. The rearrangement joins TRBV19 to TRBJ2-3, with D hard to call. This CDR3 is 15 amino acids long. Germline V gives CDR1 LNHDA, CDR2 SQIVND (reference sequence). Trimming removed 3 bases at V and 0 bases at J, with 10 bases between.

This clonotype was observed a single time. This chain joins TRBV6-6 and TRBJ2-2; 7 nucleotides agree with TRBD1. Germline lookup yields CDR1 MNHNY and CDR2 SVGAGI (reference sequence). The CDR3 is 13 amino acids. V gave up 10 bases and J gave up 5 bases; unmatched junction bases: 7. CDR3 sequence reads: CATSQGETGELFF. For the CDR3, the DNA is TGTGCCACATCCCAGGGGGAGACCGGGGAGCTGTTTTTT.

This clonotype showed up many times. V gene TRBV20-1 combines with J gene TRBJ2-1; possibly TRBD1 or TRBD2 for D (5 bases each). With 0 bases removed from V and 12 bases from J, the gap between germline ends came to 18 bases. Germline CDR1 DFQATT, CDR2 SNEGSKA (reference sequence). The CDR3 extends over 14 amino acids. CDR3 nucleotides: TGCAGTGCTAGAGATCCGGGACCCTTTACTGCGCAGTTCTTC. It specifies CSARDPGPFTAQFF.

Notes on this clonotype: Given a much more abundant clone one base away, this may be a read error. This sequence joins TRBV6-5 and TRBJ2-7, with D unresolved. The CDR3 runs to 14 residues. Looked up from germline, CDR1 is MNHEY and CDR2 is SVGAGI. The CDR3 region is CASSHSHGSYEQYF. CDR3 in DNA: TGTGCCAGCAGTCACTCACATGGCTCCTACGAGCAGTACTTC.

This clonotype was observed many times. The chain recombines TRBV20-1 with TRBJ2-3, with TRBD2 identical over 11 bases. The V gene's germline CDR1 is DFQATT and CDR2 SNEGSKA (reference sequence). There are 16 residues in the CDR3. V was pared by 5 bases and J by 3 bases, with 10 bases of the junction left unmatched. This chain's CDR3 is CSALGLAGSETDTQYF. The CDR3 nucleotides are TGCAGTGCTTTAGGACTAGCGGGCAGTGAAACAGATACGCAGTATTTT.

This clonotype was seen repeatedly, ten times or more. CDR3 nucleotides: TGTGCCAGCAGTGAATGGACAGGTAGGGGCTACGAGCAGTACTTC. Translated: CASSEWTGRGYEQYF. The chain uses TRBV25-1 and TRBJ2-7; 7 bases match TRBD1. J lost 3 bases, V lost 1 base, and 6 bases had no gene match. The CDR3 runs 15 residues. Germline CDR1 is MGHDK and CDR2 is SYGVNS.

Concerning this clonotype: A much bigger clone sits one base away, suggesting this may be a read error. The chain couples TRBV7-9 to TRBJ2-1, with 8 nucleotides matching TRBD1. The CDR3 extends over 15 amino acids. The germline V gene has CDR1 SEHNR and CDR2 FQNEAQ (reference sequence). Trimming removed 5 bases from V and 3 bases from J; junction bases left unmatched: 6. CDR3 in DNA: TGTGCCAGCAGCCGGCCGGGACAGGACTACAATGAGCAGTTCTTC. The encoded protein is CASSRPGQDYNEQFF.

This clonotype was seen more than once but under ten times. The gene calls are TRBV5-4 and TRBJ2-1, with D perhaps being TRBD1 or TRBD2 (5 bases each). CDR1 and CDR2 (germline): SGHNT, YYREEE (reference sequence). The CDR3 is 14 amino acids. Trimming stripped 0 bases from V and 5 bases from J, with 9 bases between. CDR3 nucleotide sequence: TGTGCCAGCAGCTTGGGGCAGGGAGACAATGAGCAGTTCTTC. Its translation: CASSLGQGDNEQFF.

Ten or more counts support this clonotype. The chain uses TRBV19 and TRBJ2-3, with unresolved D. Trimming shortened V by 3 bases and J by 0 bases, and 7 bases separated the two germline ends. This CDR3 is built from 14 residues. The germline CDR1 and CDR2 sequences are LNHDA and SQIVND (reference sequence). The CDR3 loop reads CASSIGSSTDTQYF. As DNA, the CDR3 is TGTGCCAGTAGTATCGGTTCAAGCACAGATACGCAGTATTTT.

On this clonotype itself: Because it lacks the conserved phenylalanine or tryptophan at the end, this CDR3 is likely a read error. CDR3 coding DNA: TGTGCCAGCAGCCCACGACTAGCGGGGGACCAAGAGACCCAGTACTCC. Translated: CASSPRLAGDQETQYS. V usage is TRBV7-2 and J usage is TRBJ2-5; 12 bases map to TRBD2. With 5 bases clipped from V and 0 bases from J, the junction kept 4 bases outside the gene matches. CDR1 and CDR2 (germline): SGHTA, FQGNSA. The CDR3 runs to 16 residues.

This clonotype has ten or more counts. CDR3 in amino acids: CASSEAWRGGYEQYF. In DNA form, the CDR3 reads TGTGCCAGCAGTGAAGCGTGGAGGGGCGGGTACGAGCAGTACTTC. This chain uses TRBV2 with TRBJ2-7; D may be TRBD2 (6 bases). Looked up from germline, CDR1 is SNHLY and CDR2 is FYNNEI. The V gene lost 0 bases and the J gene lost 4 bases, with 13 bases spanning the gap. The CDR3 is 15 amino acids. The full variable domain, rest sourced from reference TRBV2 and TRBJ2-7, is EPEVTQTPSHQVTQMGQEVILRCVPISNHLYFYWYRQILGQKVEFLVSFYNNEISEKSEIFDDQFSVERPDGSNFTLKIRSTKLEDSAMYFCASSEAWRGGYEQYFGPGTRLTVT.

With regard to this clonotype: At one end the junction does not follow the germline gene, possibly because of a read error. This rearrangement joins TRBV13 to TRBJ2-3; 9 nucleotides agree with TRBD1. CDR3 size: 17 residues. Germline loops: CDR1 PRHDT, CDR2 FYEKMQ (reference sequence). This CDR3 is CASSFLTDRGNTGTQYF. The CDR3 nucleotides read TGTGCCAGCAGTTTCCTGACGGACAGGGGAAACACAGGTACGCAGTATTTT.

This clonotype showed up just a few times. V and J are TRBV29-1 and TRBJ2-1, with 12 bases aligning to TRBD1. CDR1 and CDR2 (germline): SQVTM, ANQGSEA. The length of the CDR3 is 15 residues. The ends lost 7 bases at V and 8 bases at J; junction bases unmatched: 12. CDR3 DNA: TGCAGCGGATCACCCGGGACAGGGGGCTCCTATGAGCAGTTCTTC. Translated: CSGSPGTGGSYEQFF.

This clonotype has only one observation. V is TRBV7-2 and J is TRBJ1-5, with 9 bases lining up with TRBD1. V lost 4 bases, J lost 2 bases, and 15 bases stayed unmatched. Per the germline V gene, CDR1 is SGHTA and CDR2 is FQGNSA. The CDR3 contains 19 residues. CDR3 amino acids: CASSSGTGLEVYGNQPQHF. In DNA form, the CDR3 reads TGTGCCAGCAGCTCCGGGACAGGGTTAGAGGTGTATGGCAATCAGCCCCAGCATTTT.

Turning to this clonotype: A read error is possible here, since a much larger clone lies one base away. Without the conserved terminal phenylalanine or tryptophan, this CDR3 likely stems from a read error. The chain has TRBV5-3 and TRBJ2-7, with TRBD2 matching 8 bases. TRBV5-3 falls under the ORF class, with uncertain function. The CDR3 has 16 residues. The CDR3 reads CASSFGTTSGSYEQYL. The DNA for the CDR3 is TGTGCCAGCAGCTTCGGGACTACTAGCGGCTCCTACGAGCAGTACCTC.

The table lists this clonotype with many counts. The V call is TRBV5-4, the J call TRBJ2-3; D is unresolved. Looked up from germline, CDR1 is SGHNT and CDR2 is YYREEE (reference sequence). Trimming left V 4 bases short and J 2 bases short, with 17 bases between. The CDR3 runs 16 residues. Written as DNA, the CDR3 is TGTGCCAGCAGCCAGGACCCTCTAACCCTCACAGATACGCAGTATTTT. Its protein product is CASSQDPLTLTDTQYF.

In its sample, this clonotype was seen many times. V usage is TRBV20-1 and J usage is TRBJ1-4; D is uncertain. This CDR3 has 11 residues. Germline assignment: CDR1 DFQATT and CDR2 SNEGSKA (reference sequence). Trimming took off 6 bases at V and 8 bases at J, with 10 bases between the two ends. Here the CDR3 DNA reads TGCAGTGCGGGAGACACGGAAAAACTGTTTTTT. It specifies CSAGDTEKLFF.

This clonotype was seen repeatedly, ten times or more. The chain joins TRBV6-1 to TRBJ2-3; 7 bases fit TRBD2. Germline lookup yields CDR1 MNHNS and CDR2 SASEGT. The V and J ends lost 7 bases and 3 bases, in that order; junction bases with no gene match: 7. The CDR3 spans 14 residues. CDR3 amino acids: CASIRAGVTDTQYF. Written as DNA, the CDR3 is TGTGCCAGCATCAGGGCGGGAGTTACAGATACGCAGTATTTT.